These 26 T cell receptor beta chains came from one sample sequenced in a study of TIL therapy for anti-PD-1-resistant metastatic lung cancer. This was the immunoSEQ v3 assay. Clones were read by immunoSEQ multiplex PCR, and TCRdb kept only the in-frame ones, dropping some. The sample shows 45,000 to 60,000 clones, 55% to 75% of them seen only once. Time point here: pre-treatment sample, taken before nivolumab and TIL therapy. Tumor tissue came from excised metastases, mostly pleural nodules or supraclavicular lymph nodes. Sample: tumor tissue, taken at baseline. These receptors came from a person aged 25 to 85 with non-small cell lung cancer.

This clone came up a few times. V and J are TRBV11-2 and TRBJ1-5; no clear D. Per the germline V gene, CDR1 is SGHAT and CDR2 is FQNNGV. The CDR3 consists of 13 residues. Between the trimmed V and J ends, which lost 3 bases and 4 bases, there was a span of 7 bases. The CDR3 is CASSLSPNQPQHF. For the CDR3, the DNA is TGTGCCAGCAGCTTGTCCCCGAATCAGCCCCAGCATTTT.

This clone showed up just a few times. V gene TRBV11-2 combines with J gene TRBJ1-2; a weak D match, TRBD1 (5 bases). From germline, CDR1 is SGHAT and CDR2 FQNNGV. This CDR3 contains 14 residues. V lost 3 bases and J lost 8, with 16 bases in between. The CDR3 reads CASSLAGAPRGYTF. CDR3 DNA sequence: TGTGCCAGCAGCTTGGCCGGGGCTCCAAGAGGCTACACCTTC.

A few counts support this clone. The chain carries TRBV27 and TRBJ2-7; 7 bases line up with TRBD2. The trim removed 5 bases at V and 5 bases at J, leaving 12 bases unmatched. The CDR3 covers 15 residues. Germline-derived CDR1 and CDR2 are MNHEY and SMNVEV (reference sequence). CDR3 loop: CASSRWGGSRDEQYF. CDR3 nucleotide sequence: TGTGCCAGCAGTCGTTGGGGCGGGAGTAGGGACGAGCAGTACTTC.

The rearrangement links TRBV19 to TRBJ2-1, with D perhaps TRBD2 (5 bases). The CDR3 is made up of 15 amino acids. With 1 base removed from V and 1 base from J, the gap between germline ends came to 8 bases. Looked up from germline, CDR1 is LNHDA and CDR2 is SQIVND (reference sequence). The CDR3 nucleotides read TGTGCCAGTAGTATAGGAGGGAAGTCCTACAATGAGCAGTTCTTC. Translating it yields CASSIGGKSYNEQFF.

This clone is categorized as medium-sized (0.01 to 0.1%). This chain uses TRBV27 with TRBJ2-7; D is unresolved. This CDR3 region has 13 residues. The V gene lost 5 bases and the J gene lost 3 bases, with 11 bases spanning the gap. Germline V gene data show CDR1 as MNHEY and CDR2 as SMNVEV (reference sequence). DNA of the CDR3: TGTGCCAGCAGTCTTGGATTACGCTACGAGCAGTACTTC. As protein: CASSLGLRYEQYF.

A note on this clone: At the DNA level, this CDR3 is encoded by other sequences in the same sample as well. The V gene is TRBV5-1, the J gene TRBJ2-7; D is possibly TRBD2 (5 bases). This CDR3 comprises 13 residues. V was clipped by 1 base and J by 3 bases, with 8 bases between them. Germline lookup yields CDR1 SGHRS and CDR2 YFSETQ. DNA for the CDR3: TGCGCCAGCAGCTTGTTGGGAGACTACGAGCAGTACTTC. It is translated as CASSLLGDYEQYF.

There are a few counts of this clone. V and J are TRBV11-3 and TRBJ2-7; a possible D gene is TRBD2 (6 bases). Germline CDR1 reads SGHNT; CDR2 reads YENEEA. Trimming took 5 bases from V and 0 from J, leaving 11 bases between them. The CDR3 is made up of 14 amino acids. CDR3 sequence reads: CASSRRRDSYEQYF. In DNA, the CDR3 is TGTGCCAGCAGCCGCCGGAGGGACTCCTACGAGCAGTACTTC.

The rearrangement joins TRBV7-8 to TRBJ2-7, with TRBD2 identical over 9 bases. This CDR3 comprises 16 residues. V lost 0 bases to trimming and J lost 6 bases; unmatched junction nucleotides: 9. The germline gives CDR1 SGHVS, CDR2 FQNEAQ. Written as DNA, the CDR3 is TGTGCCAGCAGCTTAGCTATAGCGGGGGTCCCGGGCGAGCAGTACTTC. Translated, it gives CASSLAIAGVPGEQYF.

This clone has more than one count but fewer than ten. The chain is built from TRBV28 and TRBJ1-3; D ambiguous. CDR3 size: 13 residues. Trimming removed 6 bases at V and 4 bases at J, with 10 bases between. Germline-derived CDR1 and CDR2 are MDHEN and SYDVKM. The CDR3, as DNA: TGTGCCAGCAGGGGAACGGAGGGAAACACCATATATTTT. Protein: CASRGTEGNTIYF.

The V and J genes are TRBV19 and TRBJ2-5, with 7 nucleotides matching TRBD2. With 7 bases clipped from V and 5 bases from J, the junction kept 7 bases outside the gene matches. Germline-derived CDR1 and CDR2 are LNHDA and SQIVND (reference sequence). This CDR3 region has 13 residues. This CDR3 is CASKAAGLETQYF. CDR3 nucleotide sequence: TGTGCCAGTAAAGCAGCGGGGTTGGAGACCCAGTACTTC.

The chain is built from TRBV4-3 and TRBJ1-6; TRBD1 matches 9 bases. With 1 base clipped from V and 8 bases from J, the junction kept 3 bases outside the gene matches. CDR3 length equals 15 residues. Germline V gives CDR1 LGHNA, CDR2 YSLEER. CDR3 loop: CASSQAGTGYSPLHF. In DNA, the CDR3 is TGCGCCAGCAGCCAAGCCGGGACAGGGTATTCACCCCTCCACTTT.

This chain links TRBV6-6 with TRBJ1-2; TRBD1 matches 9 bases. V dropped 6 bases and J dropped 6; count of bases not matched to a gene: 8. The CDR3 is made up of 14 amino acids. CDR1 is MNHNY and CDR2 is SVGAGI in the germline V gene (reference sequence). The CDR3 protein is CASSVPGQGDGYTF. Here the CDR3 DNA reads TGTGCCAGCAGCGTCCCGGGACAGGGAGATGGCTACACCTTC.

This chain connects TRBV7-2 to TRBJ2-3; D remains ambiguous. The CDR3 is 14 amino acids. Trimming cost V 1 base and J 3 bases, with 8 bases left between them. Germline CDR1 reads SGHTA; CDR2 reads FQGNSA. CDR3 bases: TGTGCCAGCAGCTTAGAAGTTTGGACAGATACGCAGTATTTT. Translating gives CASSLEVWTDTQYF.

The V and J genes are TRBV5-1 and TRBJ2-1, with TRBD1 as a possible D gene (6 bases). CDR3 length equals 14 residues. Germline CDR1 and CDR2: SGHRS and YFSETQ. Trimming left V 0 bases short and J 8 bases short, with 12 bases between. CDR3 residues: CASSLDFGTYEQFF. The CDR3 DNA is TGCGCCAGCAGCTTGGATTTCGGGACATATGAGCAGTTCTTC.

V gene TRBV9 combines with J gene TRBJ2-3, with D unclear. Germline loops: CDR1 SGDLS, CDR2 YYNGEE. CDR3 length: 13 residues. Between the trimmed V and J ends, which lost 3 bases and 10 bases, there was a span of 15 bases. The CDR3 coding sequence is TGTGCCAGCAGCGAGGTAGGACGTGGATCGCAGTATTTT. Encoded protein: CASSEVGRGSQYF.

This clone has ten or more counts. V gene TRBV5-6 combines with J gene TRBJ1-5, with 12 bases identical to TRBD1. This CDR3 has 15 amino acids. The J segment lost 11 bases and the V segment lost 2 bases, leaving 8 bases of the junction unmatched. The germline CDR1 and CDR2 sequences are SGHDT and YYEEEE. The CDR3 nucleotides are TGTGCCAGCAGCTTCGGGACAGGGGGCCTAGAGGCCCAGCATTTT. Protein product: CASSFGTGGLEAQHF.

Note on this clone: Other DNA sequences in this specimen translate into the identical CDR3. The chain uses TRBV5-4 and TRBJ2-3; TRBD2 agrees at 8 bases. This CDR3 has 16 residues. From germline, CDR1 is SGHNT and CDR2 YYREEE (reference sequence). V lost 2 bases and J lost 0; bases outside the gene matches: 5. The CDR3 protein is CASSLLSGTSTDTQYF. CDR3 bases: TGTGCCAGCAGCTTACTTAGCGGGACAAGCACAGATACGCAGTATTTT. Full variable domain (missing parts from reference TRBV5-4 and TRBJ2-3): ETGVTQSPTHLIKTRGQQVTLRCSSQSGHNTVSWYQQALGQGPQFIFQYYREEENGRGNFPPRFSGLQFPNYSSELNVNALELDDSALYLCASSLLSGTSTDTQYFGPGTRLTVL.

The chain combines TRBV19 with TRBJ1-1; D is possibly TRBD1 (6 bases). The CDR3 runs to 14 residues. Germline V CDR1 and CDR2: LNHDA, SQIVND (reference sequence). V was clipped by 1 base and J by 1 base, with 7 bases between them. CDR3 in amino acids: CASSIGQANTEAFF. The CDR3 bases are TGTGCCAGTAGTATAGGACAGGCGAACACTGAAGCTTTCTTT.

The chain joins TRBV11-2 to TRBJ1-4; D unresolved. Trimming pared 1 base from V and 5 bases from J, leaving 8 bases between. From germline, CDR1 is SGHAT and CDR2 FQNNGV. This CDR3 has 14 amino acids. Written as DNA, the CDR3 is TGTGCCAGCAGCTTAGGACTCTCGAATGAAAAACTGTTTTTT. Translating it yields CASSLGLSNEKLFF. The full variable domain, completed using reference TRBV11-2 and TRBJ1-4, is EAGVAQSPRYKIIEKRQSVAFWCNPISGHATLYWYQQILGQGPKLLIQFQNNGVVDDSQLPKDRFSAERLKGVDSTLKIQPAKLEDSAVYLCASSLGLSNEKLFFGSGTQLSVL.

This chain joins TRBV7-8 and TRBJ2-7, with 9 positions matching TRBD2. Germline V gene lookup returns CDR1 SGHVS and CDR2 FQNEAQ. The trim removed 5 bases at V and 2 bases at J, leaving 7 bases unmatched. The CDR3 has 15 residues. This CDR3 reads CASSLRLAATYEQYF. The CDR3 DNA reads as TGTGCCAGCAGCCTACGACTAGCGGCTACCTACGAGCAGTACTTC.

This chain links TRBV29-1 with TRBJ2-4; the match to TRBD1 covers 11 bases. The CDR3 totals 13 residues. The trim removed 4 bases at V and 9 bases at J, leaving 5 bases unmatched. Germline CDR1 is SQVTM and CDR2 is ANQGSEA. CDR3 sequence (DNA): TGCAGCGTTGCCTTGGGACAGGGGGGCATTCAGTACTTC. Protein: CSVALGQGGIQYF.

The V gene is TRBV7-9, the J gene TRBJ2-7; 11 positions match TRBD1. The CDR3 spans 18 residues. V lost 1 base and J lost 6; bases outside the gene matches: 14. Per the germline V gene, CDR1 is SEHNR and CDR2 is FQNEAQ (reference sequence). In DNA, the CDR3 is TGTGCCAGCAGCTTAGGAAGATTAGGACAGGGGGCCCTCTCCGAGCAGTACTTC. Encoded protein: CASSLGRLGQGALSEQYF.

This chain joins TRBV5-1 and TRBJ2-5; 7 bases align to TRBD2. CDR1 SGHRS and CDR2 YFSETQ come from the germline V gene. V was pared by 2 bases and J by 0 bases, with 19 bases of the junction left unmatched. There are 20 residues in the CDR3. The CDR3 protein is CASSFSSADGSGSYQETQYF. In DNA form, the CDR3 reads TGCGCCAGCAGCTTTTCCAGCGCTGATGGTAGCGGGTCGTACCAAGAGACCCAGTACTTC.

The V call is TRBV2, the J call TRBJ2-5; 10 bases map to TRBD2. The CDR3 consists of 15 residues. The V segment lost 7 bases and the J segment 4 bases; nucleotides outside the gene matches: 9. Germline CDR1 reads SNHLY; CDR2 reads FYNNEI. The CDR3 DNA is TGTGCCAGCACTCTACCACTAGCGGGGTTAGAGACCCAGTACTTC. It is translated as CASTLPLAGLETQYF.

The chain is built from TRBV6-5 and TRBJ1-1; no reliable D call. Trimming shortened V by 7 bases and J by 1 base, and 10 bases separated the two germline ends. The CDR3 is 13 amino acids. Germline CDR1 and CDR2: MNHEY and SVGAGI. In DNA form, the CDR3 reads TGTGCCAGCATAGGGAGACAGAACACTGAAGCTTTCTTT. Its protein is CASIGRQNTEAFF.

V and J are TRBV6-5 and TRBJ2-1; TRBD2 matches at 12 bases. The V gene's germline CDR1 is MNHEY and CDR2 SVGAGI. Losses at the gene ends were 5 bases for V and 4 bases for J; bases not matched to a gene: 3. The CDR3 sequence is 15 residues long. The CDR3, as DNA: TGTGCCAGCAGTAACGGACTAGCGGGATACAATGAGCAGTTCTTC. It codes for CASSNGLAGYNEQFF.